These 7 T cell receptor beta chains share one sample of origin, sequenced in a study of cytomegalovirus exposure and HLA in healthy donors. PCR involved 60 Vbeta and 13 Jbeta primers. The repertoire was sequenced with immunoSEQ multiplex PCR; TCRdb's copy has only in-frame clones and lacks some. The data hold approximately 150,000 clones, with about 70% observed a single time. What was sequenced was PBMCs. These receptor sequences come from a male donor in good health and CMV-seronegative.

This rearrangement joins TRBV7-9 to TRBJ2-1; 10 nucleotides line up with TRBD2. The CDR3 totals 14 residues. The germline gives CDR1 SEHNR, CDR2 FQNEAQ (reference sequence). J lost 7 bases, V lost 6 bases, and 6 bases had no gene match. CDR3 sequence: CASSNPTSGNEQFF. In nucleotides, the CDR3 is TGTGCCAGCAGTAACCCGACTAGCGGGAATGAGCAGTTCTTC.

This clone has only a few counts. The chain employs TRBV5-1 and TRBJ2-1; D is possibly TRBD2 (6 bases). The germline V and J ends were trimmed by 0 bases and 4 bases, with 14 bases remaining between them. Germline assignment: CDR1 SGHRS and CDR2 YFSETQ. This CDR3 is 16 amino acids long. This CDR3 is CASSLGPGETYNEQFF. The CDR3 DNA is TGCGCCAGCAGCTTGGGTCCGGGGGAGACGTACAATGAGCAGTTCTTC.

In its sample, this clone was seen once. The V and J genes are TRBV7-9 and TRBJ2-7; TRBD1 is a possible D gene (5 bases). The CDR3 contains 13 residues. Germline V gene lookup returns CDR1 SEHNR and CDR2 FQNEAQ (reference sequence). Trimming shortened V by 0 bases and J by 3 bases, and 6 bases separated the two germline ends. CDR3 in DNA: TGTGCCAGCAGCTTAGCCGACAGCTACGAGCAGTACTTC. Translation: CASSLADSYEQYF.

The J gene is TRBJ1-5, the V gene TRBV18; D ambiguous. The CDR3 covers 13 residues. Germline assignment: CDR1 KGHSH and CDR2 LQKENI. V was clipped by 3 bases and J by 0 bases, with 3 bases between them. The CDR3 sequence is CASSPSSNQPQHF. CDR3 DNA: TGTGCCAGCTCACCGAGTAGCAATCAGCCCCAGCATTTT.

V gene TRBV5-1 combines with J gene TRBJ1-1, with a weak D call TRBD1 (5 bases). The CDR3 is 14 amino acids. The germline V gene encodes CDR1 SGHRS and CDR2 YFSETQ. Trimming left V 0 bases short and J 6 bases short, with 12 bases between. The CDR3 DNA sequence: TGCGCCAGCAGCTTGGCCACAGGTTCGGCTGAAGCTTTCTTT. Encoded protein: CASSLATGSAEAFF.

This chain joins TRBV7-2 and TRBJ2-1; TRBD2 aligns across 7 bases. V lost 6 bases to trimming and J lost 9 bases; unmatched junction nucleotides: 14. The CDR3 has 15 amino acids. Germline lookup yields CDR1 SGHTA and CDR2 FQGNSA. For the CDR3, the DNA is TGTGCCAGCAGTTCATGGGGTACTAGCGAGGGTGAGCAGTTCTTC. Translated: CASSSWGTSEGEQFF.

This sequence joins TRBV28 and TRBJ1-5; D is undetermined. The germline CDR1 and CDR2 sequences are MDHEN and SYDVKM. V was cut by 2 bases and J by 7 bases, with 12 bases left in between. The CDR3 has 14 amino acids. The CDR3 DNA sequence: TGTGCCAGCAGTTTAGGAGGGCTCGGGCAGCCCCAGCATTTT. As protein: CASSLGGLGQPQHF.